Each of the 27 T cell receptor beta chains below was sequenced from the same sample in a study of memory CD4+ T cells and cytomegalovirus serostatus. Sequencing was performed with immunoSEQ multiplex PCR; in TCRdb, only in-frame clones are kept and a portion is missing. This sample has nearly 60,000 clones; approximately 78% occur once, and the top ten carry roughly 1%. The sort gate was single viable CD3+CD4+CD8-CD45RO+ cells for memory CD4+ T cells. The sample taken for sequencing was memory CD4+ T cells from blood. The receptors derive from an adult in good health and CMV-seronegative.

This clone has just a few counts. V and J are TRBV4-2 and TRBJ2-4; TRBD1 aligns across 9 bases. Trimming at V came to 5 bases and at J to 5 bases, leaving 4 bases not matched to a gene. In germline, CDR1 is LGHNA, CDR2 YNFKEQ. The CDR3 is 14 amino acids. The CDR3 DNA reads as TGTGCCAGCAGCGGACAGGGGTGGCAAAACATTCAGTACTTC. This sequence encodes CASSGQGWQNIQYF.

The chain links TRBV18 to TRBJ2-3, with TRBD1 identical over 8 bases. Germline CDR1 is KGHSH and CDR2 is LQKENI. With V trimmed by 1 base and J by 3 bases, 6 bases remained unmatched. This CDR3 has 16 amino acids. As DNA, the CDR3 is TGTGCCAGCTCACCACAGGCAGGGGGCGCAACAGATACGCAGTATTTT. Translation gives CASSPQAGGATDTQYF.

The genes are TRBV11-2 and TRBJ1-1; the D gene is possibly TRBD1 (6 bases). Germline V CDR1 and CDR2: SGHAT, FQNNGV. Deletions cut 2 bases from V and 6 bases from J, with 10 bases between. The CDR3 has 13 residues. CDR3 in amino acids: CASSLTGRAEAFF. As DNA, the CDR3 is TGTGCCAGCAGCTTAACAGGGCGTGCTGAAGCTTTCTTT.

V and J are TRBV7-8 and TRBJ1-2, with 10 bases matching TRBD1. V lost 3 bases to trimming and J lost 4 bases; unmatched junction nucleotides: 8. Per the germline V gene, CDR1 is SGHVS and CDR2 is FQNEAQ. The CDR3 covers 16 residues. The CDR3 DNA reads TGTGCCAGCAGCTTGACAGGGGGCGCCGGGGGCTATGGCTACACCTTC. The encoded protein is CASSLTGGAGGYGYTF.

This clone was observed a single time. This sequence joins TRBV28 and TRBJ1-5; weak D call: TRBD1 (6 bases). The CDR3 is made up of 16 amino acids. V shed 9 bases and J shed 6 bases, with 24 bases lying between them. CDR1 MDHEN and CDR2 SYDVKM come from the germline V gene. CDR3 DNA sequence: TGTGCCAGTAACGGGGGGGGCAAGGTGTGGGCTCAGCCCCAGCATTTT. Protein: CASNGGGKVWAQPQHF.

The chain is built from TRBV6-1 and TRBJ1-2; 8 bases are a match to TRBD1. With V trimmed by 5 bases and J by 2 bases, 4 bases remained unmatched. The CDR3 is made up of 14 amino acids. Germline V gives CDR1 MNHNS, CDR2 SASEGT. The CDR3 DNA reads TGTGCCAGCAGTCAGGGGGCAGGAAACTATGGCTACACCTTC. Protein sequence: CASSQGAGNYGYTF.

The rearrangement links TRBV6-5 to TRBJ2-7, with a weak D call TRBD1 (6 bases). This CDR3 has 14 residues. V lost 5 bases and J 2 bases, leaving 13 bases between the germline ends. Germline CDR1 reads MNHEY; CDR2 reads SVGAGI. Here the CDR3 reads CASSEIGQTYEQYF. CDR3 coding DNA: TGTGCCAGCAGTGAGATAGGACAGACCTACGAGCAGTACTTC.

This rearrangement joins TRBV25-1 to TRBJ2-1; TRBD1 might be the D (6 bases). From germline, CDR1 is MGHDK and CDR2 SYGVNS. The CDR3 totals 15 residues. Trimming took off 4 bases at V and 0 bases at J, with 10 bases between the two ends. The CDR3 region has the DNA TGTGCCAGCAGTGTTTCAGGGGCCTCCTACAATGAGCAGTTCTTC. This encodes CASSVSGASYNEQFF. Based on the CDR3 plus reference TRBV25-1 and TRBJ2-1, the full variable domain is EADIYQTPRYLVIGTGKKITLECSQTMGHDKMYWYQQDPGMELHLIHYSYGVNSTEKGDLSSESTVSRIRTEHFPLTLESARPSHTSQYLCASSVSGASYNEQFFGPGTRLTVL.

This clone came up a few times. The V and J genes are TRBV28 and TRBJ1-2; no clear D. Trimming removed 6 bases at V and 4 bases at J, with 15 bases between. This CDR3 spans 14 amino acids. Germline V lookup: CDR1 MDHEN, CDR2 SYDVKM. This chain's CDR3 is CASRIPIASYGYTF. DNA of the CDR3: TGTGCCAGCAGGATTCCTATCGCGTCCTATGGCTACACCTTC.

The V gene is TRBV29-1, the J gene TRBJ2-3; unclear D gene. The V gene lost 7 bases and the J gene lost 6 bases, with 2 bases spanning the gap. The germline V gene encodes CDR1 SQVTM and CDR2 ANQGSEA. CDR3 length: 8 residues. Here the CDR3 reads CSADTQYF. CDR3 coding DNA: TGCAGCGCTGATACGCAGTATTTT.

The rearrangement uses TRBV4-2 and TRBJ2-7, with D uncertain. The CDR3 loop spans 14 amino acids. Germline assignment: CDR1 LGHNA and CDR2 YNFKEQ. The V gene lost 1 base and the J gene lost 4 bases, with 11 bases spanning the gap. The CDR3 bases are TGTGCCAGCAGCCAAGCGGCGGCAGCGTACGAGCAGTACTTC. Its translation: CASSQAAAAYEQYF.

This clone was picked up one time. The chain combines TRBV6-5 with TRBJ2-7; D may be TRBD2 (6 bases). Deletions cut 3 bases from V and 0 bases from J, with 12 bases between. This CDR3 region has 15 residues. Germline CDR1 and CDR2: MNHEY and SVGAGI. The CDR3 sequence is CASSYRLAHSYEQYF. The CDR3 DNA reads as TGTGCCAGCAGTTATCGGCTAGCGCACTCCTACGAGCAGTACTTC.

This clone was observed once. This chain connects TRBV18 to TRBJ1-5, with D possibly being TRBD1 (6 bases). The CDR3 runs 15 residues. Per the germline V gene, CDR1 is KGHSH and CDR2 is LQKENI. Trimming took 2 bases from V and 6 from J, leaving 14 bases between them. Written as DNA, the CDR3 is TGTGCCAGCTCACCATCACAGGGTGCGGGTCAGCCCCAGCATTTT. It codes for CASSPSQGAGQPQHF. Complete variable domain (other parts from reference TRBV18 and TRBJ1-5): NAGVMQNPRHLVRRRGQEARLRCSPMKGHSHVYWYRQLPEEGLKFMVYLQKENIIDESGMPKERFSAEFPKEGPSILRIQQVVRGDSAAYFCASSPSQGAGQPQHFGDGTRLSIL.

The V and J genes are TRBV11-1 and TRBJ2-1, with D perhaps assigned TRBD1 or TRBD2 (7 bases each). Per germline, CDR1 SGHAT and CDR2 FQDESV (reference sequence). The CDR3 is made up of 15 amino acids. Deletions cut 7 bases from V and 10 bases from J, with 23 bases between. This CDR3 is CASKQGGGSSWEQFF. CDR3 coding DNA: TGTGCCAGCAAGCAAGGGGGCGGGAGCTCATGGGAGCAGTTCTTC.

The V gene is TRBV30, the J gene TRBJ2-5, with 7 bases aligning to TRBD2. The germline V gene has CDR1 GTSNPN and CDR2 SVGIG (reference sequence). CDR3 length: 11 amino acids. Trimming took 5 bases from V and 11 from J; bases not matched to a gene: 8. CDR3 in amino acids: CAWGPPREQYF. In DNA, the CDR3 is TGTGCCTGGGGACCCCCGCGGGAGCAGTACTTC.

The CDR3 loop is CASSPDRPSANEQFF. CDR3 coding DNA: TGTGCCAGCAGCCCAGACAGGCCGTCGGCCAATGAGCAGTTCTTC. The chain links TRBV7-2 to TRBJ2-1, with D possibly TRBD1 on 6 matching bases. There are 15 residues in the CDR3. From germline, CDR1 is SGHTA and CDR2 FQGNSA. V gave up 5 bases and J gave up 6 bases, with 17 bases separating them.

This sequence joins TRBV6-1 and TRBJ1-3, with D unresolved. This CDR3 has 15 residues. Germline CDR1 reads MNHNS; CDR2 reads SASEGT. Trimming removed 7 bases from V and 4 bases from J, with 17 bases in between. CDR3 sequence: CASNGVKVSGNTIYF. In DNA form, the CDR3 reads TGTGCCAGCAACGGGGTTAAGGTCTCCGGAAACACCATATATTTT.

V gene TRBV6-1 combines with J gene TRBJ1-2, with D unclear. Trimming took 8 bases from V and 8 from J, leaving 15 bases between them. CDR1 is MNHNS and CDR2 is SASEGT in the germline V gene. The CDR3 consists of 12 residues. The CDR3 region has the DNA TGTGCCAGCCATCAACAAGTTGGCGGCTACACCTTC. Protein product: CASHQQVGGYTF.

This clone counts as medium-sized (0.01 to 0.1%). The chain is built from TRBV6-6 and TRBJ2-5; D uncertain. Germline values: CDR1 MNHNY, CDR2 SVGAGI (reference sequence). The CDR3 sequence is 12 residues long. Trimming took off 0 bases at V and 5 bases at J, with 4 bases between the two ends. As DNA, the CDR3 is TGTGCCAGCAGTTACTCGTCGGAGACCCAGTACTTC. Encoded protein: CASSYSSETQYF.

The V gene is TRBV29-1, the J gene TRBJ1-5, with TRBD1 as a possible D gene (6 bases). Germline CDR1 SQVTM, CDR2 ANQGSEA. CDR3 length: 13 residues. V was trimmed by 6 bases and J by 2 bases, leaving 11 bases between them. The CDR3: CSVGAGGNQPQHF. For the CDR3, the DNA is TGCAGCGTAGGGGCAGGGGGCAATCAGCCCCAGCATTTT.

The V and J genes are TRBV9 and TRBJ2-1, with 13 bases fitting TRBD2. CDR3 length: 15 residues. Germline lookup yields CDR1 SGDLS and CDR2 YYNGEE. J gave up 7 bases and V 4 bases, and 5 bases lay outside the gene matches. CDR3 sequence: CASSLGLAGWNEQFF. CDR3 bases: TGTGCCAGCAGCCTGGGACTAGCGGGATGGAATGAGCAGTTCTTC.

The gene calls are TRBV6-5 and TRBJ2-7; D uncertain. There are 12 residues in the CDR3. Germline V gene sequence: CDR1 MNHEY, CDR2 SVGAGI. The V gene lost 7 bases and the J gene lost 3 bases, with 10 bases spanning the gap. CDR3 coding DNA: TGTGCCAGCATAAGCCTCCTCTACGAGCAGTACTTC. It is translated as CASISLLYEQYF.

The chain joins TRBV30 to TRBJ2-4; a weak D match, TRBD2 (7 bases). The CDR3 sequence is 14 residues long. Per germline, CDR1 GTSNPN and CDR2 SVGIG (reference sequence). The ends were cut back, 3 bases at V and 9 bases at J, with 18 bases in the middle. The CDR3 DNA follows: TGTGCCTGGAGGCACGGAGGGGGGGCTGGCATTCAGTACTTC. Translating gives CAWRHGGGAGIQYF.

This rearrangement joins TRBV6-1 to TRBJ2-5; possibly TRBD1 for D (6 bases). CDR1 and CDR2 (germline): MNHNS, SASEGT. V shed 7 bases and J shed 1 base, with 13 bases lying between them. The CDR3 is 14 residues long. The DNA for the CDR3 is TGTGCCAGCACCCTCGTAGGGGGCCAAGAGACCCAGTACTTC. Amino acids: CASTLVGGQETQYF.

The rearrangement uses TRBV6-6 and TRBJ1-3; TRBD1 is a possible D gene (6 bases). The CDR3 is made up of 14 amino acids. CDR1 and CDR2 (germline): MNHNY, SVGAGI (reference sequence). Trimming shortened V by 5 bases and J by 5 bases, and 13 bases separated the two germline ends. Here the CDR3 reads CASSNYRVRNTIYF. The CDR3, as DNA: TGTGCCAGCAGTAACTACAGGGTACGAAACACCATATATTTT.

The chain uses TRBV9 and TRBJ1-1; D possibly corresponds to TRBD1 (5 bases). The CDR3 runs 14 residues. The germline gives CDR1 SGDLS, CDR2 YYNGEE. With 4 bases removed from V and 6 bases from J, the gap between germline ends came to 16 bases. CDR3 sequence reads: CASSRDSLGAEAFF. The CDR3 DNA follows: TGTGCCAGCAGCAGGGACTCCCTGGGGGCTGAAGCTTTCTTT.

J is TRBJ1-1 and V is TRBV11-2; possibly TRBD1 for D (5 bases). Per germline, CDR1 SGHAT and CDR2 FQNNGV. The length of the CDR3 is 15 residues. V lost 1 base to trimming and J lost 0 bases, with 9 bases between them. CDR3 in amino acids: CASSLVGGVNTEAFF. The CDR3 nucleotides read TGTGCCAGCAGCTTAGTGGGAGGGGTGAACACTGAAGCTTTCTTT.